This T cell receptor beta chain appears in the sequencing data of a study of blood T cell repertoires in COVID-19. Study-level information: Samples came from the United States, Italy and Spain, spanning acute and convalescent COVID-19. T cells, B-cell-depleted T cells, or PBMCs provided the cDNA or gDNA that served as material.

This clone was counted only a few times. As handled by the study authors: Using reference gene primer amplification, nucleated cell counts were estimated. Only in-frame clones appear in the TCRdb table, and some are missing; sequencing was by immunoSEQ multiplex PCR. V and J calls and clone size follow that table, whereas D and trimming were derived from the DNA. Among about 75,000 clones listed, approximately 88% were seen once. Trimming pared 1 base from V and 2 bases from J, leaving 11 bases between. Germline loops: CDR1 LGHNA, CDR2 YNFKEQ. The CDR3 contains 15 residues. The rearrangement links TRBV4-2 to TRBJ2-5; maybe TRBD2 (6 bases). This clonotype was sampled from a woman in her sixties or seventies with acute or convalescent COVID-19. Material for sequencing was peripheral blood. CDR3 sequence (DNA): TGTGCCAGCAGCCAAGGTAGCGGTCTTCAAGAGACCCAGTACTTC. Residues: CASSQGSGLQETQYF.